A single TCR beta chain is shown here with its context. Antigen unknown. This entry belongs to a study of cytomegalovirus exposure and HLA in healthy donors. Study-wide results and caveats: Earlier results showed most TCR beta V segments being productive about 87% or about 30% of the time.

With 5 bases removed from V and 3 bases from J, the gap between germline ends came to 11 bases. The CDR3 runs 14 residues. Germline CDR1 is MDHEN and CDR2 is SYDVKM. The study ran its PCR with 60 Vbeta and 13 Jbeta primers. The repertoire was sequenced with immunoSEQ multiplex PCR; TCRdb's copy has only in-frame clones and lacks some. Of about 200,000 clones in the sample, approximately 78% are singletons; the top ten hold 2.7%. This chain connects TRBV28 to TRBJ1-3; D gene uncertain. Sequenced material: PBMCs. The clonotype comes from a woman in her thirties or forties in good health and CMV-seronegative. The CDR3 sequence is CASSPRVLGNTIYF. CDR3 nucleotide sequence: TGTGCCAGCAGTCCCCGGGTCCTTGGAAACACCATATATTTT.